This T cell receptor (beta chain) is drawn from a study of CD8+ T cells in alopecia areata. Overall study results and limits: Lesional scalp, especially alopecia totalis/universalis, showed higher clonality than normal scalp.

For this clone: The antigen is undetermined.

Extracted from the samples, RNA was reverse transcribed into cDNA to serve as the sequencing template. Some clones are missing from TCRdb's copy, which holds only in-frame ones; the method was immunoSEQ multiplex PCR. The data hold fewer than 250,000 clones, with around two fifths observed a single time. Indicated treatment: oral pan-JAK inhibitor, 5-10 mg twice daily. Peripheral blood and lesional scalp punch biopsies came from alopecia areata patients. With 2 bases removed from V and 3 bases from J, the gap between germline ends came to 6 bases. CDR1 is SGHRS, CDR2 YFSETQ, per germline. CDR3 length equals 12 residues.

The receptor comes from a human donor with alopecia areata. The V gene is TRBV5-1, the J gene TRBJ2-7; weak D call: TRBD1 (5 bases). The specimen was CD4+ T cells sorted from blood, collected at roughly week 36, from a patient treated with tofacitinib. This CDR3 is CASSFQGYEQYF. CDR3 DNA: TGCGCCAGCAGCTTCCAGGGCTACGAGCAGTACTTC.